This TCR beta chain was found in a study of T cells expressing NK-cell markers. This CDR3 has 13 amino acids. The germline gives CDR1 SGHTA, CDR2 FQGNSA. TCRdb derives one entry per CDR3 protein from the 5' RACE reads, leaving out DNA. Its listing shows 200,000 to 300,000 distinct CDR3 sequences. The sample taken for sequencing was blood T cells: a sorted CD56 or NKG2C T cell subset, CD4+ or CD8+ T cells, or bulk PBMC T cells (not recorded which). The source of this sequence is a man aged 18-30 years in good health. V usage is TRBV7-2 and J usage is TRBJ1-2; TCRdb's D gene call, TRBD1, goes unchecked for lack of DNA. CDR3 loop: CASRDSGNYGYTF.